This T cell receptor beta chain was captured in a study of blood T cell repertoires in COVID-19 (dated by TCRdb to about 2020). The study in broad terms: Samples covering the acute and convalescent phases of COVID-19 were provided by collaborators in the United States, Italy and Spain. The prospective study material was composed of cDNA or gDNA derived from T cells, B-cell-depleted T cells, or PBMCs. Deeply sampled blood TCRbeta repertoires from subjects exposed to, actively infected with, or recovered from COVID-19 were included in the dataset. The repertoires were made available in a free public database intended to serve as a resource for research on the immune response to SARS-CoV-2. The samples were drawn from two sources: the first 160 participants of the ongoing ImmuneRACE study, and 1,254 subjects contributed by 6 global collaborators. Sample metadata almost always included a de-identified subject ID, COVID-19 status, age in years and sex. Where available, HLA class I and class II types were obtained from metadata supplied by the sample provider rather than from assay-based typing.

The collaborating institutions used their own protocols to collect whole blood in K2EDTA tubes. Collaborator samples were shipped for TCRbeta analysis as frozen whole blood, isolated PBMCs, or DNA extracted from either sample type. As to this clone: The target of this receptor is not known. Per-base qualities were not stored, and no clone one base away is much larger.

Overall study results and their limits: The amount of clinical and demographic metadata varied by source and participant and was provided uncurated.

The immunoSEQ Assay, a bias-controlled multiplex PCR, was used to amplify TCRbeta CDR3 regions from genomic DNA. Under the source paper's analysis protocol: Nucleated cell counts per sample were estimated from amplification of reference gene primers within the assay. To quantify the absolute abundance of each unique TCRbeta CDR3 rearrangement, sequence reads were collapsed and filtered. For each sample, productive Simpson clonality was calculated as the square root of Simpson's diversity index over productive rearrangements. TCRdb stores this immuneACCESS table with in-frame sequences only. Part of the clones is absent; in the studies checked, under half of the shortfall reflects unresolved V genes, and no reason is known for the rest. That table furnishes V, J and clone size, whereas the DNA furnished D and trimming. The table for this sample lists some 220,000 clones; approximately 86% of them were counted only once. Roughly 5.5% of the sample rests with the top ten.

The clonotype was recovered from a human donor in a cohort sampled during active COVID-19. The sequencing input was peripheral blood.

The nucleotides are TGTGCCAGCAGTGAAGTGGGGGGGAGTTATAGCAATCAGCCCCAGCATTTT. This sequence encodes CASSEVGGSYSNQPQHF. The rearranged chain carries TRBV6-1 and TRBJ1-5; the D region possibly corresponds to TRBD1 (5 bases align). The CDR3, from cysteine to phenylalanine, totals 17 residues. Only the CDR3 portion is preserved as DNA: 51 bases, with reading frame beginning at the first base. The germline V gene provides CDR1 MNHNS and CDR2 SASEGT. V drops 1 base and J drops 0 bases, leaving 13 bases in between.